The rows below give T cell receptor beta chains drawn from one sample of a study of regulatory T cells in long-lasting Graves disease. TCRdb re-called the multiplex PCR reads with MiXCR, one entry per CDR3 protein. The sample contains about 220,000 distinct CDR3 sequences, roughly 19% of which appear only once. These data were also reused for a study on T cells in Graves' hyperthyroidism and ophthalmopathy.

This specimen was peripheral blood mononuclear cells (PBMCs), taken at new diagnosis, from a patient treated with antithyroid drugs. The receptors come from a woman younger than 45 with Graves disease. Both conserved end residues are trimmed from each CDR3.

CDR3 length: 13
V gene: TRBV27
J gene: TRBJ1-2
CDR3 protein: ASSFGQGPQQSYT

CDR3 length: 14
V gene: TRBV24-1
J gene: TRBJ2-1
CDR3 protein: ATSNSGAVSYNEQF

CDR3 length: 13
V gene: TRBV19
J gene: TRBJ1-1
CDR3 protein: ASTGLGTGQLEAF

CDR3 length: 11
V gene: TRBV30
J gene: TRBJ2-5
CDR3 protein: AWRARGGETQS

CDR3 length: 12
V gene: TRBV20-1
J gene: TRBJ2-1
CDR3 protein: SARESEGRNEQF

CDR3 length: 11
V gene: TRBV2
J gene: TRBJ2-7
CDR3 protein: ASGTGSAYEQY

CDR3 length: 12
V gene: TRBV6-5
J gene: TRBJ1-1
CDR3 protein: ASSFRDLNTEAF

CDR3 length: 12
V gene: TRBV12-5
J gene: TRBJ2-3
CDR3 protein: ASGLGQVTDTQY

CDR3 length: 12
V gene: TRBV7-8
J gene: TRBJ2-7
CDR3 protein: ASSLARDSYEQY

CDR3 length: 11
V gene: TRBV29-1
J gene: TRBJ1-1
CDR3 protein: SVGEGVNTEAF

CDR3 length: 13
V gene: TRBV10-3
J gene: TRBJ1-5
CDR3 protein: AIRKTGREDQPQH

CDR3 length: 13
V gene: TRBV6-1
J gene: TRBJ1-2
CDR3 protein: ASSAEYRTAYGYT

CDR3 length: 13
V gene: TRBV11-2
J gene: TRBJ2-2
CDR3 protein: ASSLSGGRTGELF

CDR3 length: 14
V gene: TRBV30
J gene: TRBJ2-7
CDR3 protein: AWSGLGRREFYEQY

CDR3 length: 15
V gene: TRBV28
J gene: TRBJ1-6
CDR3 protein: ASSLLGGGQYNSPLH

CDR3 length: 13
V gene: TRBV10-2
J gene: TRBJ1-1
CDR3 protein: ASSEFFQWRTEAF

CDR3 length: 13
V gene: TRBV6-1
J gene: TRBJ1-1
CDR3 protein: ASRDQTGPGGEAF

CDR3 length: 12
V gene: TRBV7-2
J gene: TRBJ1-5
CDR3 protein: ASSRRFSNQPQH

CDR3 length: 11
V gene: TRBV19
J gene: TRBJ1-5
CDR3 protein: ASSERPNQPQH

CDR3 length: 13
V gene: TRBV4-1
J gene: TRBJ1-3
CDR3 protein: ASSQDPTGGNTIY

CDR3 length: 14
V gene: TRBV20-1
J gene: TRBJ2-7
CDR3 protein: SARPEQVYSSYEQY

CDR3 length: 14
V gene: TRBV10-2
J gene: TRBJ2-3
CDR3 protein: ASGEGVAGEPDTQY

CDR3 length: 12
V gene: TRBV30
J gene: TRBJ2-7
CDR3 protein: AWQTSGSPYEQY

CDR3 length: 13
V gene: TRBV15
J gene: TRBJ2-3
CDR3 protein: ATSREERSTDTQY

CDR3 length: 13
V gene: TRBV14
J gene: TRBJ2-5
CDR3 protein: ASSQDRTYQETQY

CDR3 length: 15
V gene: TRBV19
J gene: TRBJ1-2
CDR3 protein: ASSQPGRKGISYGYT

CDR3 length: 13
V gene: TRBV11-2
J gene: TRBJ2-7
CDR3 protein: ASSQAPGGSYEQY

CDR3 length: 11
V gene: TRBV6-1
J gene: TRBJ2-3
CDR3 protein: ASSEAVADTQY

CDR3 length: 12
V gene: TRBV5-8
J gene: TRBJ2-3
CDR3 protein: ASSIHSSTDTQY

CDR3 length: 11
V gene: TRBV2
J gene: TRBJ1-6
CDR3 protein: ASSLSNNSPLH

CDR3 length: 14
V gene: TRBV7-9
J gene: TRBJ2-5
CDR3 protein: ASSSSSATGSGTQY

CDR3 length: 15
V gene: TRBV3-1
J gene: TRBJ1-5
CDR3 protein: ASSPDPDRTGNQPQH